This T cell receptor (beta chain) derives from a study of blood T cells in healthy people across ages. The study's findings and limits: Across the age range, TCR beta diversity per million T cells fell in a roughly linear way.

Those donating, healthy Caucasian individuals from Russia, were aged about 6 to 90. Total RNA was isolated from each sample in quantities of at least 5.5 micrograms. Details on this clonotype: Its target is unknown.

Alongside a J-beta primer mix, a sample-barcoded 5' primer served in a second PCR lasting roughly 6 to 11 cycles. A 12-random-nucleotide template-switch adaptor tagged each cDNA molecule. TCRdb re-called the 5' RACE reads through MiXCR, storing one row per CDR3 protein. Among roughly 500,000 distinct CDR3 sequences listed, approximately 30% were seen once. Per germline, CDR1 GTSNPN and CDR2 SVGIG (reference sequence). Trimming took off 5 bases at V and 12 bases at J, with 23 bases between the two ends. The CDR3 totals 14 residues. J is TRBJ2-1 and V is TRBV30; maybe TRBD2 (6 bases). The specimen was blood. This TCR came from a woman in her sixties or seventies in good health. CDR3 bases: TGTGCCTGGTCCTGGGTCCTTCGCGGGGCCGTGCAGTTCTTC. Amino acid sequence: CAWSWVLRGAVQFF.